These T cell receptor beta chains were read from a single sample in a study of cytomegalovirus exposure and HLA in healthy donors. Sequencing used immunoSEQ multiplex PCR; TCRdb keeps in-frame clones, though not all of them. Of approximately 130,000 clones listed, 70% to 85% were seen once; the top ten hold roughly 5.2%. Sequenced sample: PBMCs. The receptors originated from a young man in good health and CMV-seropositive. Both conserved end residues are part of each CDR3. Each record gives: V gene, D gene, clone size, J gene, CDR3 protein, CDR3 DNA. A D gene is named only where the DNA matches it firmly. Expanded clones are given a class, and other clones once, few, many or no size at all.

>TRBV6-5|TRBD2|few|TRBJ2-7
CASNTPGRAYEQYF
TGTGCCAGCAACACTCCCGGGAGGGCATACGAGCAGTACTTC
>TRBV6-5|TRBD1|-|TRBJ1-6
CASSSFGTGGNSPLHF
TGTGCCAGCAGTTCCTTCGGGACAGGGGGGAATTCACCCCTCCACTTT
>TRBV19|-|-|TRBJ2-4
CASNPGQAIAKNIQYF
TGTGCCAGTAATCCGGGACAAGCAATAGCCAAAAACATTCAGTACTTC
>TRBV30|-|-|TRBJ1-1
CAWSARYTEAFF
TGTGCCTGGAGTGCCCGTTACACTGAAGCTTTCTTT
>TRBV6-1|-|-|TRBJ1-2
CASGQGFSTYGYTF
TGTGCCAGCGGTCAGGGTTTTTCAACATATGGCTACACCTTC
>TRBV9|TRBD2|-|TRBJ2-7
CASSPGTSVSYEQYF
TGTGCCAGCAGTCCCGGGACTAGCGTCTCCTACGAGCAGTACTTC
>TRBV5-4|-|-|TRBJ2-2
CASSSPGANTGELFF
TGTGCCAGCAGCTCTCCGGGGGCGAACACCGGGGAGCTGTTTTTT
>TRBV6-1|-|-|TRBJ1-2
CASSEATSRVYGYTF
TGTGCCAGCAGTGAAGCCACCTCGAGGGTCTATGGCTACACCTTC
>TRBV27|TRBD1|once|TRBJ2-7
CASSLSGTGINYEQYF
TGTGCCAGCAGTTTATCAGGGACAGGGATCAACTACGAGCAGTACTTC
>TRBV6-6|-|-|TRBJ1-2
CASAANYGYTF
TGTGCCAGCGCTGCGAACTATGGCTACACCTTC
>TRBV10-3|-|-|TRBJ1-2
CAISESFDRTNYGYTF
TGTGCCATCAGTGAGTCGTTCGACAGAACTAACTATGGCTACACCTTC
>TRBV6-5|TRBD1|-|TRBJ1-2
CASSYRDRDGYTF
TGTGCCAGCAGTTACCGGGACAGGGACGGCTACACCTTC
>TRBV5-4|-|-|TRBJ1-1
CASSFQGTGNTEAFF
TGTGCCAGCAGCTTCCAGGGGACGGGGAACACTGAAGCTTTCTTT
>TRBV5-1|-|-|TRBJ1-6
CASSLGTEDNSPLHF
TGCGCCAGCAGCTTGGGGACAGAGGATAATTCACCCCTCCACTTT
>TRBV5-4|TRBD2|-|TRBJ2-3
CASSAGGPTDTDTQYF
TGTGCCAGCAGTGCGGGAGGGCCGACCGACACAGATACGCAGTATTTT
>TRBV11-2|-|-|TRBJ2-5
CASNHWTVQETQYF
TGTGCCAGCAACCATTGGACAGTTCAAGAGACCCAGTACTTC
>TRBV4-2|-|-|TRBJ2-7
CASSQDEGTPTYEQYF
TGTGCCAGCAGCCAAGATGAGGGGACTCCTACCTACGAGCAGTACTTC
>TRBV11-3|-|few|TRBJ2-7
CASSLGGSSYEQYF
TGTGCCAGCAGCCTAGGCGGCAGCTCCTACGAGCAGTACTTC
>TRBV11-2|-|-|TRBJ1-1
CASSLAISGGRSEAFF
TGTGCCAGCAGCTTAGCCATCTCTGGGGGCAGGAGTGAAGCTTTCTTT
>TRBV6-5|-|few|TRBJ2-7
CASTGGTRQYF
TGTGCCAGCACTGGGGGGACCCGGCAGTACTTC
>TRBV11-2|TRBD2|-|TRBJ2-5
CASSLWTSGGPETQYF
TGTGCCAGCAGCCTGTGGACTAGCGGGGGCCCGGAGACCCAGTACTTC
>TRBV25-1|-|-|TRBJ1-6
CASSDPQGSVYSSPLHF
TGTGCCAGCAGTGACCCCCAGGGCAGTGTTTATAGTTCACCCCTCCACTTT
>TRBV6-5|TRBD1|-|TRBJ1-5
CASSRTGVSNQPQHF
TGTGCCAGCAGCCGTACAGGGGTTAGCAATCAGCCCCAGCATTTT
>TRBV7-6|TRBD2|-|TRBJ2-5
CASSFPSGGLQETQYF
TGTGCCAGCAGCTTTCCTAGCGGGGGCCTCCAAGAGACCCAGTACTTC
>TRBV5-1|TRBD2|-|TRBJ2-3
CASSLLEETSGRAVELDTQYF
TGCGCCAGCAGCTTGTTAGAGGAGACTAGCGGGAGGGCCGTCGAGTTAGATACGCAGTATTTT
>TRBV19|TRBD2|-|TRBJ2-1
CASQGTSGGQSYNEQFF
TGTGCCAGCCAAGGGACTAGCGGGGGTCAGTCCTACAATGAGCAGTTCTTC
>TRBV19|TRBD2|-|TRBJ2-1
CASSIQNSGSSYNEQFF
TGTGCCAGTAGTATACAGAATAGCGGGAGCTCCTACAATGAGCAGTTCTTC
>TRBV30|-|once|TRBJ2-7
CAWQGGSYEQYF
TGTGCCTGGCAGGGTGGTTCCTACGAGCAGTACTTC
>TRBV2|TRBD2|-|TRBJ2-5
CASSEQRGHETQYF
TGTGCCAGCAGTGAACAGCGGGGCCACGAGACCCAGTACTTC
>TRBV5-6|-|few|TRBJ2-6
CASSDWTASSGANGLTF
TGTGCCAGCAGCGACTGGACAGCGAGCTCTGGGGCCAACGGCCTGACTTTC
>TRBV6-5|-|-|TRBJ1-5
CASSYTEGNQPQHF
TGTGCCAGCAGTTACACGGAGGGCAATCAGCCCCAGCATTTT
>TRBV5-1|TRBD1|-|TRBJ1-2
CASSRGQGSGYTF
TGCGCCAGCAGCCGTGGACAGGGTAGTGGCTACACCTTC
>TRBV2|-|once|TRBJ2-1
CASSEARRGGYNEQFF
TGTGCCAGCAGTGAAGCGCGGAGGGGCGGCTACAATGAGCAGTTCTTC